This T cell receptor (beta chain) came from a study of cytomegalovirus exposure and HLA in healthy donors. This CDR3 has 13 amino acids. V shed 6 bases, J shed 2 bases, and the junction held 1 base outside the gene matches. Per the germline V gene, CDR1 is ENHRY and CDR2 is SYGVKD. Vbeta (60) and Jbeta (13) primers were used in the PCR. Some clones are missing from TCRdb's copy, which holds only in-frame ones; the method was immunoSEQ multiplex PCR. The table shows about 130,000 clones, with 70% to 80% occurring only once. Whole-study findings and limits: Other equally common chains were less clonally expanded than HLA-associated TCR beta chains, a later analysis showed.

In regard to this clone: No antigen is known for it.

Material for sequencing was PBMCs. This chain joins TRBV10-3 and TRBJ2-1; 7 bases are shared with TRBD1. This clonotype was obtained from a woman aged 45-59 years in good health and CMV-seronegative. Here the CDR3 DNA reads TGTGCCATCAGGGGACAGACCTACAATGAGCAGTTCTTC. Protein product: CAIRGQTYNEQFF.